This TCR beta chain was recorded in a study of early T cells in non-severe SARS-CoV-2 infection. This clonotype appeared many times. The V gene end was trimmed by 4 bases and the J gene end by 1 base; junction bases not matched to a gene: 11. The length of the CDR3 is 16 residues. Germline V lookup: CDR1 SGHNT, CDR2 YYREEE (reference sequence). Unique molecular identifiers tagged individual cDNA molecules. Via MiXCR, TCRdb re-called the 5' RACE reads, giving one row per CDR3 protein. The profile shows tens of thousands of distinct CDR3 sequences, about 12% of them singletons. This clonotype originated in an adult who was a healthcare worker with PCR-confirmed SARS-CoV-2 infection or an uninfected control (not recorded which). The chain has TRBV5-4 and TRBJ2-7; TRBD2 matches at 7 bases. Material: whole blood. CDR3 nucleotide sequence: TGTGCCAGCAGCAGGGGCGGCGGGAGTCTATCCTACGAGCAGTACTTC. Translating it yields CASSRGGGSLSYEQYF.